Listed below are T cell receptor beta chains from one sample, sequenced in a study of CD8+CD57+ T cells in acquired aplastic anemia. A single record per CDR3 protein comes from TCRdb applying MiXCR to the reads. This sample yields hundreds of thousands of distinct CDR3 sequences, of which over 25% are seen a single time; around 0.82% belongs to the top ten. The sample was sorted CD4+, CD8+, or CD8+CD57+ T cells (not recorded which) from PBMCs. Source of these receptors: a human donor with aplastic anemia. CDR3s include the opening cysteine and the closing phenylalanine or tryptophan. Each record gives: CDR3 length, J gene, clone size, D gene, V gene, CDR3 protein, CDR3 DNA. A D gene is named only where the DNA matches it firmly. The size of a clone is reported for some rows only, either as once, few or many, or as a class for expanded clones.

len: 13
j_gene: TRBJ2-2
abundance: many
d_gene: .
v_gene: TRBV14
CDR3aa: CASSQDLIGELFF
CDR3nt: TGTGCCAGCAGCCAAGACCTCATCGGGGAGCTGTTTTTT

len: 14
j_gene: TRBJ2-1
abundance: many
d_gene: .
v_gene: TRBV10-1
CDR3aa: CASSEGGMGNEQFF
CDR3nt: TGCGCCAGCAGTGAGGGGGGAATGGGCAATGAGCAGTTCTTC

len: 13
j_gene: TRBJ1-2
abundance: .
d_gene: .
v_gene: TRBV24-1
CDR3aa: CATSPGTSYGYTF
CDR3nt: TGTGCCACCAGTCCGGGGACCAGCTATGGCTACACCTTC

len: 16
j_gene: TRBJ2-1
abundance: once
d_gene: TRBD2
v_gene: TRBV20-1
CDR3aa: CSARDQLAGTYNEQFF
CDR3nt: TGCAGTGCTAGAGATCAGCTAGCGGGAACGTACAATGAGCAGTTCTTC

len: 13
j_gene: TRBJ1-5
abundance: many
d_gene: .
v_gene: TRBV10-3
CDR3aa: CAISDRADQPQHF
CDR3nt: TGTGCCATCAGTGACAGGGCCGATCAGCCCCAGCATTTT

len: 15
j_gene: TRBJ2-1
abundance: .
d_gene: .
v_gene: TRBV19
CDR3aa: CASSILAGIYNEQFF
CDR3nt: TGTGCCAGTAGTATACTGGCAGGGATCTACAATGAGCAGTTCTTC

len: 13
j_gene: TRBJ2-7
abundance: .
d_gene: .
v_gene: TRBV6-2/TRBV6-3
CDR3aa: CASSYSRTSEQYF
CDR3nt: TGTGCCAGCAGTTATTCTAGAACTAGCGAGCAGTACTTC

len: 13
j_gene: TRBJ1-3
abundance: many
d_gene: .
v_gene: TRBV20-1
CDR3aa: CSARRRSGNTIYF
CDR3nt: TGCAGTGCTAGACGGAGGTCTGGAAACACCATATATTTT

len: 13
j_gene: TRBJ2-7
abundance: .
d_gene: .
v_gene: TRBV24-1
CDR3aa: CATSEQVSYEQYF
CDR3nt: TGTGCCACCAGTGAACAGGTTTCCTACGAGCAGTACTTC

len: 15
j_gene: TRBJ2-3
abundance: many
d_gene: TRBD2
v_gene: TRBV11-1
CDR3aa: CASSRLAGATDTQYF
CDR3nt: TGTGCCAGCAGTCGGCTAGCGGGGGCCACAGATACGCAGTATTTT

len: 13
j_gene: TRBJ1-1
abundance: .
d_gene: .
v_gene: TRBV6-1
CDR3aa: CASRPSGNTEAFF
CDR3nt: TGTGCCAGCAGACCCTCAGGAAACACTGAAGCTTTCTTT

len: 13
j_gene: TRBJ2-4
abundance: .
d_gene: TRBD1
v_gene: TRBV11-3
CDR3aa: CASSFDRVDIQYF
CDR3nt: TGTGCCAGCAGCTTCGACAGGGTGGACATTCAGTACTTC

len: 14
j_gene: TRBJ2-7
abundance: .
d_gene: TRBD2
v_gene: TRBV9
CDR3aa: CASSPPGGSYEQYF
CDR3nt: TGTGCCAGCTCACCCCCCGGCGGGAGCTACGAGCAGTACTTC

len: 14
j_gene: TRBJ1-1
abundance: .
d_gene: .
v_gene: TRBV10-3
CDR3aa: CAISEDPLRTETFF
CDR3nt: TGTGCCATCAGTGAAGACCCGCTAAGGACCGAAACTTTCTTT

len: 14
j_gene: TRBJ1-1
abundance: .
d_gene: .
v_gene: TRBV11-1
CDR3aa: CASSPGRGDHEAFF
CDR3nt: TGTGCCAGCAGCCCGGGCAGGGGCGATCATGAAGCTTTCTTT

len: 15
j_gene: TRBJ2-4
abundance: .
d_gene: .
v_gene: TRBV20-1
CDR3aa: CSARAAGDAKNIQYF
CDR3nt: TGCAGTGCTAGAGCTGCGGGTGACGCCAAAAACATTCAGTACTTC

len: 16
j_gene: TRBJ1-2
abundance: .
d_gene: .
v_gene: TRBV15
CDR3aa: CATSRDGPGSSYGCTF
CDR3nt: TGTGCCACCAGCAGAGACGGACCTGGCAGCAGCTATGGCTGCACCTTC

len: 17
j_gene: TRBJ2-2
abundance: many
d_gene: TRBD2
v_gene: TRBV15
CDR3aa: CATSRGTSGTGTGELFF
CDR3nt: TGTGCCACCAGCAGAGGTACTAGCGGAACGGGCACCGGGGAGCTGTTTTTT

len: 14
j_gene: TRBJ1-6
abundance: .
d_gene: .
v_gene: TRBV20-1
CDR3aa: CSAGNQGYDSPLHF
CDR3nt: TGCAGTGCTGGAAATCAGGGTTATGATTCACCCCTCCACTTT

len: 15
j_gene: TRBJ2-1
abundance: .
d_gene: .
v_gene: TRBV2
CDR3aa: CASSAGDDPVGGQFF
CDR3nt: TGTGCCAGCAGTGCCGGTGACGACCCCGTAGGGGGGCAGTTCTTC

len: 13
j_gene: TRBJ2-7
abundance: .
d_gene: TRBD1
v_gene: TRBV20-1
CDR3aa: CSGVSTGGVEQYF
CDR3nt: TGCAGTGGCGTATCCACAGGGGGAGTTGAGCAGTACTTC

len: 14
j_gene: TRBJ1-1
abundance: .
d_gene: .
v_gene: TRBV7-2
CDR3aa: CASSLGGFNAEAFF
CDR3nt: TGTGCCAGCAGCTTAGGGGGGTTCAACGCTGAAGCTTTCTTT

len: 12
j_gene: TRBJ2-5
abundance: .
d_gene: .
v_gene: TRBV5-6
CDR3aa: CASSTTRETQYF
CDR3nt: TGTGCCAGCAGCACCACCAGGGAGACCCAGTACTTC

len: 13
j_gene: TRBJ1-2
abundance: many
d_gene: .
v_gene: TRBV7-3
CDR3aa: CASSAGQSYGYTF
CDR3nt: TGTGCCAGCAGCGCGGGGCAGTCCTATGGCTACACCTTC

len: 16
j_gene: TRBJ2-7
abundance: few
d_gene: TRBD1
v_gene: TRBV4-1
CDR3aa: CASSQAQGAISYEQYF
CDR3nt: TGCGCCAGCAGCCAAGCACAGGGGGCCATCTCCTACGAGCAGTACTTC

len: 15
j_gene: TRBJ2-7
abundance: .
d_gene: TRBD1
v_gene: TRBV5-5
CDR3aa: CASSWGQGRNYEQYF
CDR3nt: TGTGCCAGCAGCTGGGGACAGGGAAGGAACTACGAGCAGTACTTC

len: 15
j_gene: TRBJ2-1
abundance: .
d_gene: .
v_gene: TRBV5-1
CDR3aa: CASSGGSWTYNEQFF
CDR3nt: TGCGCCAGCAGCGGGGGTAGTTGGACCTACAATGAGCAGTTCTTC

len: 12
j_gene: TRBJ2-7
abundance: few
d_gene: TRBD1
v_gene: TRBV30
CDR3aa: CAWGPGGYEQYF
CDR3nt: TGTGCCTGGGGACCAGGGGGCTACGAGCAGTACTTC

len: 15
j_gene: TRBJ1-1
abundance: .
d_gene: .
v_gene: TRBV5-1
CDR3aa: CASSPFGGENTEAFF
CDR3nt: TGCGCCAGCAGCCCCTTTGGCGGGGAGAACACTGAAGCTTTCTTT

len: 14
j_gene: TRBJ2-1
abundance: .
d_gene: .
v_gene: TRBV6-4
CDR3aa: CASRTEATYNEQFF
CDR3nt: TGTGCCAGTAGGACTGAAGCCACCTACAATGAGCAGTTCTTC

len: 13
j_gene: TRBJ1-5
abundance: many
d_gene: .
v_gene: TRBV2
CDR3aa: CASSDQRNQPQHF
CDR3nt: TGTGCCAGCAGTGATCAACGAAATCAGCCCCAGCATTTT

len: 19
j_gene: TRBJ2-2
abundance: .
d_gene: TRBD2
v_gene: TRBV10-1
CDR3aa: CASSDRGLAGLQNTGELFF
CDR3nt: TGCGCCAGCAGTGACCGGGGACTAGCGGGCCTACAGAACACCGGGGAGCTGTTTTTT

len: 13
j_gene: TRBJ2-1
abundance: once
d_gene: .
v_gene: TRBV2
CDR3aa: CASSELAYNEQFF
CDR3nt: TGTGCCAGCAGTGAACTAGCGTACAATGAGCAGTTCTTC

len: 14
j_gene: TRBJ1-6
abundance: .
d_gene: TRBD1
v_gene: TRBV25-1
CDR3aa: CASSEDRVNSPLHF
CDR3nt: TGTGCCAGCAGTGAAGACAGGGTTAATTCACCCCTCCACTTT

len: 14
j_gene: TRBJ2-3
abundance: .
d_gene: .
v_gene: TRBV29-1
CDR3aa: CSVRPRGSTDTQYF
CDR3nt: TGCAGCGTTCGTCCTCGCGGTAGCACAGATACGCAGTATTTT

len: 16
j_gene: TRBJ1-3
abundance: .
d_gene: .
v_gene: TRBV7-3
CDR3aa: CASSLERGFSGNTIYF
CDR3nt: TGTGCCAGCAGCTTGGAAAGGGGCTTCTCTGGAAACACCATATATTTT

len: 14
j_gene: TRBJ2-5
abundance: many
d_gene: TRBD2
v_gene: TRBV20-1
CDR3aa: CSAVLAGTQETQYF
CDR3nt: TGCAGTGCTGTGTTAGCGGGTACGCAAGAGACCCAGTACTTC

len: 12
j_gene: TRBJ1-2
abundance: .
d_gene: TRBD1
v_gene: TRBV29-1
CDR3aa: CSVITGGKGYTF
CDR3nt: TGCAGCGTTATCACAGGGGGAAAGGGCTACACCTTC

len: 15
j_gene: TRBJ1-2
abundance: few
d_gene: .
v_gene: TRBV6-1
CDR3aa: CASSEAQGLSYGYTF
CDR3nt: TGTGCCAGCAGTGAAGCACAGGGACTTAGCTATGGCTACACCTTC

len: 17
j_gene: TRBJ2-3
abundance: .
d_gene: TRBD1
v_gene: TRBV11-1
CDR3aa: CASSSELQGMGTDTQYF
CDR3nt: TGTGCCAGCAGCTCTGAATTACAGGGGATGGGCACAGATACGCAGTATTTT

len: 15
j_gene: TRBJ2-5
abundance: few
d_gene: TRBD2
v_gene: TRBV9
CDR3aa: CASSVSSGSQETQYF
CDR3nt: TGTGCCAGCAGCGTATCTAGCGGGAGCCAAGAGACCCAGTACTTC

len: 17
j_gene: TRBJ2-1
abundance: many
d_gene: TRBD1
v_gene: TRBV24-1
CDR3aa: CATSDRRQGSSYNEQFF
CDR3nt: TGTGCCACCAGTGATCGCCGACAGGGTAGCTCCTACAATGAGCAGTTCTTC

len: 13
j_gene: TRBJ2-1
abundance: few
d_gene: TRBD1
v_gene: TRBV20-1
CDR3aa: CSAERALGQGKFF
CDR3nt: TGCAGTGCCGAGAGGGCCCTTGGACAGGGGAAGTTCTTC

len: 14
j_gene: TRBJ1-4
abundance: .
d_gene: .
v_gene: TRBV6-1
CDR3aa: CASSSGRDGEKLFF
CDR3nt: TGTGCCAGCAGCAGCGGGAGGGACGGTGAAAAACTGTTTTTT

len: 14
j_gene: TRBJ2-7
abundance: .
d_gene: .
v_gene: TRBV30
CDR3aa: CAWSVVRDQGEQYF
CDR3nt: TGTGCCTGGAGTGTCGTCAGGGATCAGGGCGAGCAGTACTTC

len: 16
j_gene: TRBJ2-3
abundance: few
d_gene: .
v_gene: TRBV19
CDR3aa: CASSSTLVSPTDTQYF
CDR3nt: TGTGCCAGTAGCTCTACTCTAGTGTCCCCCACAGATACGCAGTATTTT

len: 12
j_gene: TRBJ1-6
abundance: .
d_gene: .
v_gene: TRBV5-4
CDR3aa: CASSMAGSPLHF
CDR3nt: TGTGCCAGCAGCATGGCGGGATCACCCCTCCACTTT

len: 13
j_gene: TRBJ1-5
abundance: .
d_gene: TRBD1
v_gene: TRBV25-1
CDR3aa: CASGRQGIQPQHF
CDR3nt: TGTGCCAGCGGACGACAGGGTATACAGCCCCAGCATTTT

len: 15
j_gene: TRBJ2-3
abundance: .
d_gene: .
v_gene: TRBV5-1
CDR3aa: CASSRASVPTDTQYF
CDR3nt: TGCGCCAGCAGTCGAGCTAGCGTCCCCACAGATACGCAGTATTTT

len: 12
j_gene: TRBJ2-5
abundance: few
d_gene: .
v_gene: TRBV12-3/TRBV12-4
CDR3aa: CASSWVQETQYF
CDR3nt: TGTGCCAGCAGTTGGGTACAAGAGACCCAGTACTTC

len: 15
j_gene: TRBJ2-7
abundance: few
d_gene: .
v_gene: TRBV2
CDR3aa: CAWSVWGASSYEQYF
CDR3nt: TGTGCCTGGAGTGTGTGGGGGGCGAGCTCCTACGAGCAGTACTTC

len: 15
j_gene: TRBJ1-1
abundance: once
d_gene: TRBD1
v_gene: TRBV20-1
CDR3aa: CSAIELGQGRTEAFF
CDR3nt: TGCAGTGCTATAGAGTTGGGACAGGGCAGGACTGAAGCTTTCTTT

len: 15
j_gene: TRBJ1-5
abundance: .
d_gene: TRBD1
v_gene: TRBV6-1
CDR3aa: CASRQGQGAGQPQHF
CDR3nt: TGTGCCAGCAGACAGGGACAGGGGGCGGGTCAGCCCCAGCATTTT